This T cell receptor (beta chain) emerged from a study of blood T cell repertoires in COVID-19. Germline CDR1 reads MNHNS; CDR2 reads SASEGT. The CDR3 covers 17 residues. The ends lost 4 bases at V and 1 base at J; junction bases unmatched: 8. Cohort 3 donors counted as recovered after two negative PCRs, clearance, or resolved symptoms. Methods used by the authors: For nucleated cells, counts were estimated from reference gene primer amplification. Libraries were prepared by immunoSEQ multiplex PCR; TCRdb keeps only in-frame clonotypes and omits some of them. The D gene and trimming were derived from the DNA, and the V and J assignments and clone size from that table. Among under 450,000 clones, roughly four fifths were seen once, and the ten largest hold approximately 5%.

The clonotype originates from a woman aged 45 to 65 who had recovered from COVID-19. The gene calls are TRBV6-1 and TRBJ1-3; TRBD1 aligns across 9 bases. The source material was PBMCs or T cells enriched from blood (not recorded which). CDR3 sequence (DNA): TGTGCCAGCAGTGGGGGACAGGGAGTAGGTTCTGGAAACACCATATATTTT. This translates into CASSGGQGVGSGNTIYF.